This TCR beta chain was recovered during a study of human T cells and chemical hapten exposure. Study-wide context: Mainly, slight library volume differences in the pool made TCR yields vary. General study results and limits: The number of TCRs above 1 in 1000 frequency did not change after DPC sensitization.

This clonotype appeared a few times. Its antigen remains unknown. Each cDNA molecule in the library carried unique molecular identifiers. In the authors' workflow: TCRs per sample had a median of around 96,000 and ranged from roughly 20,000 to 700,000. MiXCR was run by TCRdb on the reads, yielding one entry per CDR3 protein. These V and J calls rely on TCRdb rather than the paper's analysis. Among about 120,000 distinct CDR3 sequences listed, 8.5% were seen once. The starting material, unfractionated whole blood, was used for total RNA extraction. The germline V gene has CDR1 MNHEY and CDR2 SMNVEV (reference sequence). V shed 6 bases and J 5 bases; nucleotides not matched to a gene: 7. The length of the CDR3 is 15 residues.

The TCR originated in a human donor in good health. Some clones in this sample may be carry-over from other donors' samples. The sequenced sample consisted of whole blood. The chain uses TRBV27 and TRBJ1-5; 10 bases match TRBD1. The DNA for the CDR3 is TGTGCCAGCAGCACCACGGACAGGGGGGATCAGCCCCAGCATTTT. This encodes CASSTTDRGDQPQHF.